These T cell receptor beta chains were read from a single sample in a study of T cell changes during pregnancy in multiple sclerosis. Repertoires were generated with immunoSEQ multiplex PCR, while TCRdb's copy carries only in-frame clones and drops some. The data hold 47,000 or so clones, with nearly 95% observed a single time. Source: CD4+ T cells from peripheral blood mononuclear cells, taken in the first trimester of pregnancy. The receptors here all came from a female donor with multiple sclerosis, enrolled in a pregnancy study. CDR3s include the opening cysteine and the closing phenylalanine or tryptophan. D genes are given only for firm matches. Size is stated for part of the rows, as once, few or many counts, or as a class when the clone is expanded.

v_gene: TRBV5-4
d_gene: .
len: 14
abundance: .
j_gene: TRBJ1-5
CDR3nt: TGTGCCAGCAGCTTGGGAGGGCTGGATCAGCCCCAGCATTTT
CDR3aa: CASSLGGLDQPQHF

v_gene: TRBV5-4
d_gene: .
len: 16
abundance: .
j_gene: TRBJ2-3
CDR3nt: TGTGCCAGCAGCTCCCGGACTGGAGGGGGCACAGATACGCAGTATTTT
CDR3aa: CASSSRTGGGTDTQYF

v_gene: TRBV9
d_gene: .
len: 15
abundance: once
j_gene: TRBJ1-1
CDR3nt: TGTGCCAGCAGCGTAGGCCCGGAGCTGGTCACTGAAGCTTTCTTT
CDR3aa: CASSVGPELVTEAFF

v_gene: TRBV19
d_gene: TRBD1
len: 15
abundance: once
j_gene: TRBJ2-5
CDR3nt: TGTGCCAGTAGTGGACGGGGACAGGGGAGAAAGACCCAGTACTTC
CDR3aa: CASSGRGQGRKTQYF

v_gene: TRBV5-3
d_gene: TRBD1
len: 15
abundance: .
j_gene: TRBJ1-2
CDR3nt: TGTGCCAGAAGCTTGACTTCACAGGGGGCCTATGGCTACACCTTC
CDR3aa: CARSLTSQGAYGYTF

v_gene: TRBV6-5
d_gene: .
len: 15
abundance: .
j_gene: TRBJ2-1
CDR3nt: TGTGCCAGCAGTTCCGACAGGAGCTCCTACAATGAGCAGTTCTTC
CDR3aa: CASSSDRSSYNEQFF

v_gene: TRBV18
d_gene: .
len: 14
abundance: .
j_gene: TRBJ2-7
CDR3nt: TGTGCCAGCTCACCCACAGGGAATGCGTACGAGCAGTACTTC
CDR3aa: CASSPTGNAYEQYF

v_gene: TRBV30
d_gene: TRBD1
len: 14
abundance: .
j_gene: TRBJ1-2
CDR3nt: TGTGCCTGGCAGGGGACAGGGAACGCCTATGGCTACACCTTC
CDR3aa: CAWQGTGNAYGYTF

v_gene: TRBV2
d_gene: .
len: 15
abundance: few
j_gene: TRBJ1-5
CDR3nt: TGTGCCAGCATGAGGGCTCCCGATGGGAATCAGCCCCAGCATTTT
CDR3aa: CASMRAPDGNQPQHF

v_gene: TRBV7-9
d_gene: TRBD2
len: 18
abundance: .
j_gene: TRBJ2-1
CDR3nt: TGTGCCAGCAGCTTAGTTCCGGGACTAGCGCGGAAGTACAATGAGCAGTTCTTC
CDR3aa: CASSLVPGLARKYNEQFF

v_gene: TRBV27
d_gene: .
len: 13
abundance: .
j_gene: TRBJ1-2
CDR3nt: TGTGCCAGCAGTCTCCACAGGCTCTATGGCTACACCTTC
CDR3aa: CASSLHRLYGYTF

v_gene: TRBV7-2
d_gene: .
len: 14
abundance: .
j_gene: TRBJ2-2
CDR3nt: TGTGCCAGCAGCTCAAATCAGAAGACCGGGGAGCTGTTTTTT
CDR3aa: CASSSNQKTGELFF

v_gene: TRBV6-1
d_gene: .
len: 11
abundance: few
j_gene: TRBJ1-1
CDR3nt: TGTGCCAGCAGTGAACAGGGCTGGCCTTTCTTT
CDR3aa: CASSEQGWPFF

v_gene: TRBV6-5
d_gene: TRBD2
len: 15
abundance: .
j_gene: TRBJ2-2
CDR3nt: TGTGCCAGCAGTTACGGGACTAGCGGGGCCGGGGAGCTGTTTTTT
CDR3aa: CASSYGTSGAGELFF

v_gene: TRBV27
d_gene: TRBD2
len: 16
abundance: .
j_gene: TRBJ2-3
CDR3nt: TGTGCCAGCAGTTTATACGGCGGGGGGGCCGCAAATACGCAGTATTTT
CDR3aa: CASSLYGGGAANTQYF

v_gene: TRBV10-3
d_gene: TRBD2
len: 14
abundance: .
j_gene: TRBJ2-3
CDR3nt: TGTGCCACCTACGGACTAGCGGCGACAGATACGCAGTATTTT
CDR3aa: CATYGLAATDTQYF

v_gene: TRBV10-3
d_gene: TRBD2
len: 17
abundance: .
j_gene: TRBJ2-3
CDR3nt: TGTGCCATCAGACCGAAAGGACTAGCCGGGGGCACAGATACGCAGTATTTT
CDR3aa: CAIRPKGLAGGTDTQYF

v_gene: TRBV19
d_gene: .
len: 19
abundance: .
j_gene: TRBJ2-1
CDR3nt: TGTGCCAGTAGTATTTTTTGGGGGGGGGCCGGGTCCCTATACAATGAGCAGTTCTTC
CDR3aa: CASSIFWGGAGSLYNEQFF

v_gene: TRBV2
d_gene: TRBD1
len: 14
abundance: .
j_gene: TRBJ1-1
CDR3nt: TGTGCCGGGCAGGGGGTTTCCGGGAACACTGAAGCTTTCTTT
CDR3aa: CAGQGVSGNTEAFF

v_gene: TRBV14
d_gene: .
len: 13
abundance: .
j_gene: TRBJ2-7
CDR3nt: TGTGCCAGCAGCCAAGCACTAGTCGGCGAGCAGTACTTC
CDR3aa: CASSQALVGEQYF

v_gene: TRBV19
d_gene: TRBD1
len: 14
abundance: .
j_gene: TRBJ1-1
CDR3nt: TGTGCCAGTAGTATGTTGCTCTCGGACAGGATGGCTTTCTTT
CDR3aa: CASSMLLSDRMAFF

v_gene: TRBV7-2
d_gene: TRBD2
len: 15
abundance: .
j_gene: TRBJ2-4
CDR3nt: TGTGCCAGCAGCTTAACTAGCGGGGGGACAATAACTAGGTACTTC
CDR3aa: CASSLTSGGTITRYF

v_gene: TRBV7-3
d_gene: .
len: 15
abundance: few
j_gene: TRBJ2-3
CDR3nt: TGTGCCAGCAGCTTAACGACGGGGGGCACGGATACGCAGTATTTT
CDR3aa: CASSLTTGGTDTQYF

v_gene: TRBV6-1
d_gene: .
len: 13
abundance: .
j_gene: TRBJ1-4
CDR3nt: TGTGCCAGCAGTGAACGAGAGAGAGAAAAACTGTTTTTT
CDR3aa: CASSEREREKLFF

v_gene: TRBV7-9
d_gene: .
len: 11
abundance: .
j_gene: TRBJ2-7
CDR3nt: TGTGCCAGCAGCTCCAGGGACGAGCAGTACTTC
CDR3aa: CASSSRDEQYF

v_gene: TRBV9
d_gene: .
len: 15
abundance: .
j_gene: TRBJ2-7
CDR3nt: TGTGCCAGCAGCGTAGGGGGCTCCACCGACTACGAGCAGTACTTC
CDR3aa: CASSVGGSTDYEQYF

v_gene: TRBV6-6
d_gene: TRBD2
len: 16
abundance: once
j_gene: TRBJ2-3
CDR3nt: TGTGCCAGCAGTCCCGGACTAGTAGCTTCCACAGATACGCAGTATTTT
CDR3aa: CASSPGLVASTDTQYF

v_gene: TRBV2
d_gene: .
len: 15
abundance: once
j_gene: TRBJ2-3
CDR3nt: TGTGCCATCCAAGTAGGGGATCTAGGCACAGATACGCAGTATTTT
CDR3aa: CAIQVGDLGTDTQYF

v_gene: TRBV5-4
d_gene: .
len: 14
abundance: .
j_gene: TRBJ2-2
CDR3nt: TGTGCCAGCAGCTTAGGACAGAATCCCGGGGAGCTGTTTTTT
CDR3aa: CASSLGQNPGELFF

v_gene: TRBV9
d_gene: .
len: 15
abundance: .
j_gene: TRBJ1-4
CDR3nt: TGTGCCAGCAGCGTAGGAACAGGGATAAATGAAAAACTGTTTTTT
CDR3aa: CASSVGTGINEKLFF

v_gene: TRBV7-9
d_gene: TRBD2
len: 17
abundance: .
j_gene: TRBJ2-4
CDR3nt: TGTGCCAGCAGCCCTCCGACTAGCGGGGGTACCAAAAACATTCAGTACTTC
CDR3aa: CASSPPTSGGTKNIQYF

v_gene: TRBV29-1
d_gene: TRBD1
len: 13
abundance: .
j_gene: TRBJ2-7
CDR3nt: TGCAGCTTCTCCCGGACAGGGAGCCACGAGCAGTACTTC
CDR3aa: CSFSRTGSHEQYF

v_gene: TRBV11-2
d_gene: TRBD1
len: 15
abundance: .
j_gene: TRBJ1-1
CDR3nt: TGTGCCAGCAGCTCACGCCTACAGGGGCCCACTGAAGCTTTCTTT
CDR3aa: CASSSRLQGPTEAFF

v_gene: TRBV30
d_gene: TRBD1
len: 17
abundance: once
j_gene: TRBJ1-6
CDR3nt: TGTGCCTGGAGTACCCCCCTAAGCAGGGGGCTTAATTCACCCCTCCACTTT
CDR3aa: CAWSTPLSRGLNSPLHF

v_gene: TRBV11-1
d_gene: .
len: 13
abundance: once
j_gene: TRBJ1-1
CDR3nt: TGTGCCAGCAGCCCAGATCTAGGCAGTGAAGCTTTCTTT
CDR3aa: CASSPDLGSEAFF

v_gene: TRBV19
d_gene: TRBD1
len: 14
abundance: .
j_gene: TRBJ2-7
CDR3nt: TGTGCCAGCCAGTACCGACAGGGCGATCGCGAGCAGTACTTC
CDR3aa: CASQYRQGDREQYF

v_gene: TRBV27
d_gene: TRBD1
len: 16
abundance: .
j_gene: TRBJ2-3
CDR3nt: TGTGCCAGCAGCCGTGGGACAGGGACTAGCACAGATACGCAGTATTTT
CDR3aa: CASSRGTGTSTDTQYF

v_gene: TRBV9
d_gene: .
len: 16
abundance: .
j_gene: TRBJ2-5
CDR3nt: TGTGCCAGCAGCGGGGGGGACCCCGCGTGGCTAGAGACCCAGTACTTC
CDR3aa: CASSGGDPAWLETQYF

v_gene: TRBV29-1
d_gene: .
len: 11
abundance: .
j_gene: TRBJ1-3
CDR3nt: TGCAGCGTTGTTCGGGGGGACACCATATATTTT
CDR3aa: CSVVRGDTIYF

v_gene: TRBV14
d_gene: .
len: 17
abundance: .
j_gene: TRBJ1-6
CDR3nt: TGTGCCAGCAGCCAAGGGGTCCGGAGCTCCTATAATTCACCCCTCCACTTT
CDR3aa: CASSQGVRSSYNSPLHF

v_gene: TRBV30
d_gene: .
len: 12
abundance: few
j_gene: TRBJ1-1
CDR3nt: TGTGCCTGGAGTGGAGTGAACACTGAAGCTTTCTTT
CDR3aa: CAWSGVNTEAFF

v_gene: TRBV6-7
d_gene: TRBD2
len: 14
abundance: .
j_gene: TRBJ2-7
CDR3nt: TGTGCCAGCAGGATAGCGGGGGACCCCTACGAGCAGTACTTC
CDR3aa: CASRIAGDPYEQYF

v_gene: TRBV4-1
d_gene: .
len: 16
abundance: .
j_gene: TRBJ2-5
CDR3nt: TGCGCCAGCAGCCTGCAGACGGGGATCTCCCAAGAGACCCAGTACTTC
CDR3aa: CASSLQTGISQETQYF

v_gene: TRBV2
d_gene: .
len: 14
abundance: .
j_gene: TRBJ2-7
CDR3nt: TGTGCCAGCAGTAAGAGGGAGCCCCTCTACGAGCAGTACTTC
CDR3aa: CASSKREPLYEQYF

v_gene: TRBV30
d_gene: .
len: 13
abundance: .
j_gene: TRBJ1-1
CDR3nt: TGTGCCTGGAGCGTGGGGGGATTGACTGAAGCTTTCTTT
CDR3aa: CAWSVGGLTEAFF

v_gene: TRBV14
d_gene: TRBD1
len: 16
abundance: .
j_gene: TRBJ2-7
CDR3nt: TGTGCCAGCAGCCATGACAGGGGGATGATAGTAAACGAGCAGTACTTC
CDR3aa: CASSHDRGMIVNEQYF

v_gene: TRBV5-4
d_gene: .
len: 15
abundance: once
j_gene: TRBJ2-5
CDR3nt: TGTGCCAGCAGCTCAGACATCGTCGGTGGGGAGACCCAGTACTTC
CDR3aa: CASSSDIVGGETQYF

v_gene: TRBV7-2
d_gene: .
len: 16
abundance: .
j_gene: TRBJ2-2
CDR3nt: TGTGCCAGCAGCTTAGGCCCCGACAGGAACACCGGGGAGCTGTTTTTT
CDR3aa: CASSLGPDRNTGELFF

v_gene: TRBV7-5
d_gene: .
len: 15
abundance: .
j_gene: TRBJ1-5
CDR3nt: TGTGCCAGAAGCCGGGACAGGGGGGGAAAGAAGCCCCAGCATTTT
CDR3aa: CARSRDRGGKKPQHF

v_gene: TRBV18
d_gene: .
len: 12
abundance: .
j_gene: TRBJ2-7
CDR3nt: TGTGCCAGCTCACCAGGGCAAGTGGAGCAGTACTTC
CDR3aa: CASSPGQVEQYF

v_gene: TRBV10-3
d_gene: TRBD1
len: 15
abundance: .
j_gene: TRBJ1-2
CDR3nt: TGTGCCATCAGCGGGACAGACTTCAATAACTATGGCTACACCTTC
CDR3aa: CAISGTDFNNYGYTF